This T cell receptor (beta chain) was obtained from a study of shared clonotypes between healthy human individuals. Overall study context: Plates per donor: three CD4 naive, three CD4 memory, two CD8 naive, one CD8 memory. General study points: Though the depth was large, rarefaction showed that sorted-subset sequencing was incomplete. Only blood was sampled; tissue repertoires likely differ.

As concerns this clone: Its antigen is not known.

Clones were read by immunoSEQ multiplex PCR, and TCRdb kept only the in-frame ones, dropping some. The sample shows 1,500,000 or so clones, roughly 96% of them seen only once. V was cut by 2 bases and J by 7 bases, with 12 bases left in between. The CDR3 extends over 13 amino acids. Germline V gene sequence: CDR1 SGHDN, CDR2 FVKESK. The receptor was derived from a young man in good health. Sample: naive CD4+ T cells sorted from blood. As to subset: CD45RA+ positively selected. V gene TRBV14 combines with J gene TRBJ2-7; D tentatively reads TRBD1 or TRBD2 (6 bases each). Written as DNA, the CDR3 is TGTGCCAGCAGCCAACCGGGGGCAAGGGAGCAGTACTTC. Encoded protein: CASSQPGAREQYF. Looking up the rest from reference TRBV14 and TRBJ2-7 gives the full variable domain: EAGVTQFPSHSVIEKGQTVTLRCDPISGHDNLYWYRRVMGKEIKFLLHFVKESKQDESGMPNNRFLAERTGGTYSTLKVQPAELEDSGVYFCASSQPGAREQYFGPGTRLTVT.